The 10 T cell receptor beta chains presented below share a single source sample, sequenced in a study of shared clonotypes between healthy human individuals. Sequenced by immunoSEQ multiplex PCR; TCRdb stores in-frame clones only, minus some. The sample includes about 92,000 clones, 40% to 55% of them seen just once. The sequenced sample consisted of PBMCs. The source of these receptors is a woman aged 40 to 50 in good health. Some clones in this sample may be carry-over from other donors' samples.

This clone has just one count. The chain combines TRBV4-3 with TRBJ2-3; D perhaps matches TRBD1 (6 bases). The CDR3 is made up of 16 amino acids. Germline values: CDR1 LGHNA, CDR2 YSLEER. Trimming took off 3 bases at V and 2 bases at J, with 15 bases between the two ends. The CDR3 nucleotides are TGCGCCAGCAGCCATTATCTGGACAGATCCACAGATACGCAGTATTTT. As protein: CASSHYLDRSTDTQYF.

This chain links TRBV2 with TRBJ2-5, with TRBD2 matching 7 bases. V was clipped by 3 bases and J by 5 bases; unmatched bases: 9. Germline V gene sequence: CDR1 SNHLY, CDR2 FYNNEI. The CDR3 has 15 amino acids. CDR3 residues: CASSEGTGGGETQYF. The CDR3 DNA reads TGTGCCAGCAGTGAGGGGACTGGGGGAGGGGAGACCCAGTACTTC.

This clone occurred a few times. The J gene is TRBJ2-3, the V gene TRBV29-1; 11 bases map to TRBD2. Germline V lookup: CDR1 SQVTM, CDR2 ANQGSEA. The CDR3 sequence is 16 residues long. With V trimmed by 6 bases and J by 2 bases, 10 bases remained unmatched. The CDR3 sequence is CSVTGVAGGYTDTQYF. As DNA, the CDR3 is TGCAGCGTCACAGGAGTAGCGGGAGGGTACACAGATACGCAGTATTTT.

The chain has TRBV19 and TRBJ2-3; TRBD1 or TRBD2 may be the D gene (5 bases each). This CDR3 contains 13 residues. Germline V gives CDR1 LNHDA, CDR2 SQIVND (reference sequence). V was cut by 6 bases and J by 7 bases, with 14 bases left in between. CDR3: CASSQKRGYTQYF. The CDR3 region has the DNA TGTGCCAGTAGCCAGAAGAGGGGCTATACGCAGTATTTT.

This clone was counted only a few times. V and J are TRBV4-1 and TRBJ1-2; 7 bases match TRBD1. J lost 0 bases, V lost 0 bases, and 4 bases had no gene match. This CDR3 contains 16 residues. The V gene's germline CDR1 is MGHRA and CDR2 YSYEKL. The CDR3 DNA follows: TGCGCCAGCAGCCAAGATCGGGGACAGACTAACTATGGCTACACCTTC. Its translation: CASSQDRGQTNYGYTF.

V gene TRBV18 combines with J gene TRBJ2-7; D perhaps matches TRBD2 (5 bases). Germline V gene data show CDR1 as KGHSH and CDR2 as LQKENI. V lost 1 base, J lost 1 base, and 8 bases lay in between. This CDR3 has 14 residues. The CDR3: CASSPQGGSYEQYF. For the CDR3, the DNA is TGTGCCAGCTCACCACAAGGAGGATCCTACGAGCAGTACTTC.

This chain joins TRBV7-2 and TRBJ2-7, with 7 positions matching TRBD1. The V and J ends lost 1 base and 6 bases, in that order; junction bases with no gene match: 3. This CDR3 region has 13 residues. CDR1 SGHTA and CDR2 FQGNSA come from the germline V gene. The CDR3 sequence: CASSLESGGEQYF. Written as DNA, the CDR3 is TGTGCCAGCAGCTTAGAGTCAGGGGGCGAGCAGTACTTC.

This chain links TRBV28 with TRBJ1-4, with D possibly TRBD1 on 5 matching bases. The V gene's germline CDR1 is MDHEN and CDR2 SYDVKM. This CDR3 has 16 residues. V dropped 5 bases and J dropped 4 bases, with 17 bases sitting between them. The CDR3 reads CASSPSRDGFNEKLFF. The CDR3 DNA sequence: TGTGCCAGCAGTCCTTCTCGGGACGGCTTTAATGAAAAACTGTTTTTT.

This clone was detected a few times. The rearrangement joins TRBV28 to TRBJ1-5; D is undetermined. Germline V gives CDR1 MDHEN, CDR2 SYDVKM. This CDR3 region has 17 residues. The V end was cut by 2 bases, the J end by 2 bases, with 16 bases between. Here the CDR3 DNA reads TGTGCCAGCAGTTTAAGTCAGGAGGGCGCAGGCAATCAGCCCCAGCATTTT. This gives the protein CASSLSQEGAGNQPQHF. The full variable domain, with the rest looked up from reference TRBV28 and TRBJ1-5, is DVKVTQSSRYLVKRTGEKVFLECVQDMDHENMFWYRQDPGLGLRLIYFSYDVKMKEKGDIPEGYSVSREKKERFSLILESASTNQTSMYLCASSLSQEGAGNQPQHFGDGTRLSIL.

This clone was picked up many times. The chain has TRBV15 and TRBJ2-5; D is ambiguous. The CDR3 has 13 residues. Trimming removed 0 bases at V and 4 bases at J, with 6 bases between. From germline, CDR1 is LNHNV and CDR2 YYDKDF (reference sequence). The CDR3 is CATSRDTGETQYF. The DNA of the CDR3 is TGTGCCACCAGCAGAGACACGGGAGAGACCCAGTACTTC.